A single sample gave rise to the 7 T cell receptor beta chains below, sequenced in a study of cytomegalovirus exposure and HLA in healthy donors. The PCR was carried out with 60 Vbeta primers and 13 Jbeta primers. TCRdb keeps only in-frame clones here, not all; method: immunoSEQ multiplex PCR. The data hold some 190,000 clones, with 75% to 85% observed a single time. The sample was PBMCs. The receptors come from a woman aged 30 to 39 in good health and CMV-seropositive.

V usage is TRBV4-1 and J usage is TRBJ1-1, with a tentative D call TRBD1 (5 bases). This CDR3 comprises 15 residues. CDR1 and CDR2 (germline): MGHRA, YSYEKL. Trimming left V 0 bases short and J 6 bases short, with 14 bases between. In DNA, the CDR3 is TGCGCCAGCAGCCAAGATAATCAGGGAAGGGCTGAAGCTTTCTTT. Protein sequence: CASSQDNQGRAEAFF.

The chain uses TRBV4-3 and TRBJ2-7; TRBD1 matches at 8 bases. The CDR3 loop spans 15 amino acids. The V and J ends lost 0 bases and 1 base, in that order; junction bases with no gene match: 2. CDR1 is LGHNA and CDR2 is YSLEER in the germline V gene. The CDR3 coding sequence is TGCGCCAGCAGCCAAGATGGGACAGGTTCCTACGAGCAGTACTTC. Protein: CASSQDGTGSYEQYF.

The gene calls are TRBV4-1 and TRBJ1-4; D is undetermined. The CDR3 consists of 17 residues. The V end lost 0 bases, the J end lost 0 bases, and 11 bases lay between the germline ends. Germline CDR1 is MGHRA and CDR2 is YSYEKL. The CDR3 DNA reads TGCGCCAGCAGCCAAGATCCCCCCAGTACAACTAATGAAAAACTGTTTTTT. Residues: CASSQDPPSTTNEKLFF.

The CDR3 spells CASSQPGQDEQYF. In DNA, the CDR3 is TGCGCCAGCAGCCAACCTGGACAAGACGAGCAGTACTTC. The chain couples TRBV4-1 to TRBJ2-7; D might be TRBD1 (5 bases). V was trimmed by 2 bases and J by 5 bases, leaving 10 bases between them. This CDR3 has 13 residues. Germline V gene sequence: CDR1 MGHRA, CDR2 YSYEKL.

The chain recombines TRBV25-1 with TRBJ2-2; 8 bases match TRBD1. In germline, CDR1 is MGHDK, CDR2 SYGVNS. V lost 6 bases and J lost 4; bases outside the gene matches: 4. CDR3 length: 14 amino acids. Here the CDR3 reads CASSLTGVTGELFF. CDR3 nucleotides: TGTGCCAGCAGCCTGACAGGGGTCACCGGGGAGCTGTTTTTT.

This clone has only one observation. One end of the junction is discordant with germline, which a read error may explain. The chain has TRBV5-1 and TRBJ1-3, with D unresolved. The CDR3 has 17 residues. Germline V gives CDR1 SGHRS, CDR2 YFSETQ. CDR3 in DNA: TGCGTCAGCAGCTTGGAGTTGGCGGGTGGCTCTGGAAACACCATATATTTT. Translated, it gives CVSSLELAGGSGNTIYF.

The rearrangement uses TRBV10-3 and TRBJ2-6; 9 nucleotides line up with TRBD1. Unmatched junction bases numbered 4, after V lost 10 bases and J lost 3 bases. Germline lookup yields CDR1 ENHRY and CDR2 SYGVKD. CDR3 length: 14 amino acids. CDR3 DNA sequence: TGTGCCACCGGGACAGGGATTGGGGCCAACGTCCTGACTTTC. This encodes CATGTGIGANVLTF.